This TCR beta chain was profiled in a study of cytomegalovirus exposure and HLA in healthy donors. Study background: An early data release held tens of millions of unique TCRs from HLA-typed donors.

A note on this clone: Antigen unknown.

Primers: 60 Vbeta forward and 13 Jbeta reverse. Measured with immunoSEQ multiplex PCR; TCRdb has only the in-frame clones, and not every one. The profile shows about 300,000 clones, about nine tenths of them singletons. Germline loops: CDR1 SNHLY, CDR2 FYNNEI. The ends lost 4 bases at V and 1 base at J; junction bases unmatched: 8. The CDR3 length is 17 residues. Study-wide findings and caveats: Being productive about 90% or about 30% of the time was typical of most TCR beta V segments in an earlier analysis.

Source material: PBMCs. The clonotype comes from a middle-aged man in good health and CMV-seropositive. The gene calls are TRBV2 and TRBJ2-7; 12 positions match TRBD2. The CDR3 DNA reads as TGTGCCAGCAGTGCAATGAGACTAGCGGGAGAATCCTACGAGCAGTACTTC. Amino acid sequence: CASSAMRLAGESYEQYF.